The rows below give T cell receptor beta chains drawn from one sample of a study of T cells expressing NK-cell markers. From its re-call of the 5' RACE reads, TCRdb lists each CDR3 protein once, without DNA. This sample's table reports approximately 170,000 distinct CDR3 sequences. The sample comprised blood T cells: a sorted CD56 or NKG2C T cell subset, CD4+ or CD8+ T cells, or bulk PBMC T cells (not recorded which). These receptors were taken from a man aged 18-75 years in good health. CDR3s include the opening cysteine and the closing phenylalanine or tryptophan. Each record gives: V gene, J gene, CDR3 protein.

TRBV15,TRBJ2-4,CATSRVPGVLDIQYF
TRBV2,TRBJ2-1,CASSERGWGSGGAVVTYNEQFF
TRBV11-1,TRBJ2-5,CASSLRGKVAVLKETQYF
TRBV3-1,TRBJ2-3,CASSQDLQPGDTQYF
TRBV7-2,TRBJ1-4,CASSYTGGEKLFF
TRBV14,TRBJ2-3,CASSQGHWESSTDTQYF
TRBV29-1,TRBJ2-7,CSVELVGKQDYEQYF
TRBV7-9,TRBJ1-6,CASSLEIGSGNSPLHF
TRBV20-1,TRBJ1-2,CSVAGQGNYGYTF
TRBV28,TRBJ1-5,CASRKTYSNQPQHF
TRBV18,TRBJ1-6,CASSPESPGSSYNSPLHF
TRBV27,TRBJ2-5,CASSFGGRQTQYF
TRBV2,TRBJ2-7,CAIDDRVEREQYF
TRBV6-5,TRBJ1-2,CASSWGDGDYGYTF
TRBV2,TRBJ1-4,CASSERGAGANEKLFF
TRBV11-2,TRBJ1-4,CASSFDVATNEKLFF
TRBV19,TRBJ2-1,CASSIDLGNSYNEQFF
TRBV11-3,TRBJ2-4,CASSQGGASAKNIQYF
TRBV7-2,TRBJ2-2,CASSLVAPNTGELFF
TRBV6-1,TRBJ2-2,CASSPGTGAGELFF
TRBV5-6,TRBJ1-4,CASSLLDSAATNEKLFF
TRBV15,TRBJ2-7,CATSRAGGGSYEQYF
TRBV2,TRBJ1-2,CASSETPGLYGYTF
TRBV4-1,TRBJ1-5,CASSQGPGGRGQPQHF
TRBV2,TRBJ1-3,CASIGTAGNTIYF
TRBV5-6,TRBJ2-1,CASSLTPGQYNEQFF
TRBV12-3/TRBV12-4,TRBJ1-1,CASSPHQLNTEAFF
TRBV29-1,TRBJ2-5,CSVTSTPIETQYF
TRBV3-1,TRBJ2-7,CASSQESLADYEQYF
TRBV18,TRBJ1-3,CASSPSDSPGGNTIYF
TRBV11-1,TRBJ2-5,CASSPTEVGLEGSGETQYF
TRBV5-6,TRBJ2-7,CASRPLMTGESYEQYF
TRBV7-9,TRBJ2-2,CASSFGGGPTGELFF
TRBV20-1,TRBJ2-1,CSARSDSKSDEQFF
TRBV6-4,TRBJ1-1,CASSDAANTEAFF
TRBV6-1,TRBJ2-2,CASQGPETGELFF
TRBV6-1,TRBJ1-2,CASSGLQGINYGYTF
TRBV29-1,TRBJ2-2,CSVDPPSISAGVPSHTGELFF
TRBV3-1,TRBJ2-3,CASSQDGTGTRDTQYF
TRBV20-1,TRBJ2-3,CSAELLLAGAADTQYF
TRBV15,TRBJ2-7,CATSRDRDRGGYEQYF
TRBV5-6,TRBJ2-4,CASSPERDWQNIQYF
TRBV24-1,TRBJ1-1,CATRGQGASEAFF
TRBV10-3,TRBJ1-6,CAITEPGTGSPLHF
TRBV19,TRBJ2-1,CASRLSVGYNEQFF
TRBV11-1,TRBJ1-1,CASSPSDPWNTEAFF
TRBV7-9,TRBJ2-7,CASSLPSGRYEQYF
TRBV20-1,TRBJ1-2,CSAPRTDNYGYTF
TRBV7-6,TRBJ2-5,CASSLAPGGGETQYF
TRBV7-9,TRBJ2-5,CASSLGLAASVGAQYF
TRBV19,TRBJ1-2,CASEGRQWGYTF
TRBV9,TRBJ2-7,CASSTHPRGTGDYEQYF
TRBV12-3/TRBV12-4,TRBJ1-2,CASSFETHYGYTF
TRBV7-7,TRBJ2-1,CASSVTLDNEQFF
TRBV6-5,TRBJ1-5,CASSFGVGDQPQHF
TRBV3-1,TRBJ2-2,CASSQESPSLAGNTGELFF
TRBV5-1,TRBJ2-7,CASSRTSGGYYEQYF
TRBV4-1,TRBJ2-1,CASSQDDSYNEQFF
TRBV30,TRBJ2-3,CAWARAHTDTQYF